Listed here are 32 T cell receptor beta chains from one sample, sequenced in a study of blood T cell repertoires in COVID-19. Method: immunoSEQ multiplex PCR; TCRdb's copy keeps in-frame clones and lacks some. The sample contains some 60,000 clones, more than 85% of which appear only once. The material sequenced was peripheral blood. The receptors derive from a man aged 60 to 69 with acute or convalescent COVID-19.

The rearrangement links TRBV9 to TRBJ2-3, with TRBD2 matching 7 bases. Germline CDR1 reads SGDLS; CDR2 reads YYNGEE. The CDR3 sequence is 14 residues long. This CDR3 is CVSTLAGGTDTQYF. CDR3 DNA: TGTGTCAGTACACTCGCGGGGGGCACAGATACGCAGTATTTT.

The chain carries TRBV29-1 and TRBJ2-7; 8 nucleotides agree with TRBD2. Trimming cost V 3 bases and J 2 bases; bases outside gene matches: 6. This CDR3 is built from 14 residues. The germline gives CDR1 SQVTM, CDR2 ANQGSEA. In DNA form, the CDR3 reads TGCAGCGTTGACAAGCGGGGGCCCCCCTACGAGCAGTACTTC. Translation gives CSVDKRGPPYEQYF.

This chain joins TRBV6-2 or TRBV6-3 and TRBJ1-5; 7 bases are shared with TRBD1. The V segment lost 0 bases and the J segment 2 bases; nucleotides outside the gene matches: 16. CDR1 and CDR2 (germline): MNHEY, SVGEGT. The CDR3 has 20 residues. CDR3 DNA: TGTGCCAGCAGTTACTCGAGAGCAGGGGGGCCTATTGATGGCAATCAGCCCCAGCATTTT. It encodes CASSYSRAGGPIDGNQPQHF.

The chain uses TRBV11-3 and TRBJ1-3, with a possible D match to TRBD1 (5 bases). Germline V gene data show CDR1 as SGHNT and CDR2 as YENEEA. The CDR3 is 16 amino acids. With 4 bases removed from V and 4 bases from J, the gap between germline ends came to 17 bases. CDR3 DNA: TGTGCCAGCAGCTACACACGGGGGGTATCGGGAAACACCATATATTTT. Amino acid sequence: CASSYTRGVSGNTIYF.

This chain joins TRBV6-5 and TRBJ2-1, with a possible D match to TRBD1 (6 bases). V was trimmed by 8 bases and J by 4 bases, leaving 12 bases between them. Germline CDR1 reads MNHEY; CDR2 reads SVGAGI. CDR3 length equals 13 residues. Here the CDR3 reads CASFLGQYNEQFF. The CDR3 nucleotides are TGTGCCAGCTTCCTAGGACAGTACAATGAGCAGTTCTTC.

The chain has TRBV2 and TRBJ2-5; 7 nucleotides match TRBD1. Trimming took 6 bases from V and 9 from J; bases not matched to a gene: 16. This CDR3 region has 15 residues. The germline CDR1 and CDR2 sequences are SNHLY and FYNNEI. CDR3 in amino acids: CASSTLGQTVGAQYF. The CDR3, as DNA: TGTGCCAGCAGCACCTTGGGACAGACGGTAGGAGCCCAGTACTTC.

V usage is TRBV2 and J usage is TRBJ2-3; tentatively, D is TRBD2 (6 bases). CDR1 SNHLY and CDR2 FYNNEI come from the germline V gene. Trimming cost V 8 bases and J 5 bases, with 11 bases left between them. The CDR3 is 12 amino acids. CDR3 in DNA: TGTGCCAGCTGGAGGGATGGAGATACGCAGTATTTT. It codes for CASWRDGDTQYF.

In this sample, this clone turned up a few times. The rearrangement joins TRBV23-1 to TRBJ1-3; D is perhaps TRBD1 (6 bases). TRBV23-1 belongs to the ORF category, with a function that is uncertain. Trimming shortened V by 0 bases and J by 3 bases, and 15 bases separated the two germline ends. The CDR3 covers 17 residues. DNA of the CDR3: TGCGCCAGCAGTCAATCCGCCGGGGGGGCTGATGGAAACACCATATATTTT. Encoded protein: CASSQSAGGADGNTIYF.

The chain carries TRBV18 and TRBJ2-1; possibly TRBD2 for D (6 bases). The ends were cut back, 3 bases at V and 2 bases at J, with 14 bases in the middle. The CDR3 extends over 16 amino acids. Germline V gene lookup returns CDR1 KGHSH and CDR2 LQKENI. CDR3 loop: CASSPIRGEAYNEQFF. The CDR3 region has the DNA TGTGCCAGCTCACCGATACGCGGGGAAGCCTACAATGAGCAGTTCTTC.

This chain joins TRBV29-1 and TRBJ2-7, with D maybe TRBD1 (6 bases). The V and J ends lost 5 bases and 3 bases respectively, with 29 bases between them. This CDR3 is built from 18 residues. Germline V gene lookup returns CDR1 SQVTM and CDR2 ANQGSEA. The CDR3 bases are TGCAGCGTTCAGGGGATTGGATTAAAAACCGGCTCCTACTACGAGCAGTACTTC. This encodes CSVQGIGLKTGSYYEQYF.

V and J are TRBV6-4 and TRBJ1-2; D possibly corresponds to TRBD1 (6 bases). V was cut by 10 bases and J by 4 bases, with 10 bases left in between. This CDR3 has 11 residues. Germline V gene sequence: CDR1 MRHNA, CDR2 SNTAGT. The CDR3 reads CATADSYGYTF. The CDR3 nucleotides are TGTGCCACTGCGGACAGCTATGGCTACACCTTC.

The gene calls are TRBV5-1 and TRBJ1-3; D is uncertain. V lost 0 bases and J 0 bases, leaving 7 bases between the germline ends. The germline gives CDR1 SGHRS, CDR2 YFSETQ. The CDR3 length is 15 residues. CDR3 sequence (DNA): TGCGCCAGCAGCTTGGAAGCAGGCTCTGGAAACACCATATATTTT. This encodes CASSLEAGSGNTIYF. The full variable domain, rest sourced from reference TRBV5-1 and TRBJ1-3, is KAGVTQTPRYLIKTRGQQVTLSCSPISGHRSVSWYQQTPGQGLQFLFEYFSETQRNKGNFPGRFSGRQFSNSRSEMNVSTLELGDSALYLCASSLEAGSGNTIYFGEGSWLTVV.

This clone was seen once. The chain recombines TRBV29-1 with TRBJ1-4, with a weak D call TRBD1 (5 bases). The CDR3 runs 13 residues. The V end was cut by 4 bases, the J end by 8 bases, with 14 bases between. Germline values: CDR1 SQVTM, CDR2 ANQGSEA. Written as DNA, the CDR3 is TGCAGCGTTGGGGACTCGCTTCGAGAAAAACTGTTTTTT. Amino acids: CSVGDSLREKLFF.

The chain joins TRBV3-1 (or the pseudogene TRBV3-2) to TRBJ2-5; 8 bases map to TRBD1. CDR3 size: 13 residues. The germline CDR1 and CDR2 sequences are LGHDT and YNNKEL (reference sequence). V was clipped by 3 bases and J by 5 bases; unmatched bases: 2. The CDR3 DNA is TGTGCCAGCAGCCACCGACAGGGGGAGACCCAGTACTTC. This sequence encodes CASSHRQGETQYF.

The CDR3 spells CASSPGLAGANEQFF. CDR3 DNA: TGTGCCAGCAGTCCTGGACTAGCGGGAGCGAATGAGCAGTTCTTC. This rearrangement joins TRBV27 to TRBJ2-1; TRBD2 matches 13 bases. There are 15 residues in the CDR3. From germline, CDR1 is MNHEY and CDR2 SMNVEV (reference sequence). After removal of 5 bases from V and 7 bases from J, the junction contained 5 bases not matched to a gene.

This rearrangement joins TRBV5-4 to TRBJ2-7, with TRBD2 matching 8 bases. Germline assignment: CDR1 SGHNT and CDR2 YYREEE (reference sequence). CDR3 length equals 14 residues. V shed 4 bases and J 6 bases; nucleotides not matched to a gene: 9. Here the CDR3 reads CASSPGGGVGEQYF. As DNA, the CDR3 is TGTGCCAGCAGCCCCGGGGGGGGAGTAGGCGAGCAGTACTTC.

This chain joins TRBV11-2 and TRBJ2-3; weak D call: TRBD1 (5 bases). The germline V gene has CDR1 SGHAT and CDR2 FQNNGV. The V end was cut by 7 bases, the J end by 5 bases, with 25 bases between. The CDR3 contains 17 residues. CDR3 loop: CASNPELQGPGGDTQYF. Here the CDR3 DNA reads TGTGCCAGCAACCCCGAACTGCAGGGTCCTGGTGGAGATACGCAGTATTTT.

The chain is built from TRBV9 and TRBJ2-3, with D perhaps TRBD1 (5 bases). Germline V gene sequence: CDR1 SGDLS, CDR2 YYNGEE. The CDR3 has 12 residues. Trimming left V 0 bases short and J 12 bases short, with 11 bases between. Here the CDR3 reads CASSVANGAQYF. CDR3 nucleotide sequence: TGTGCCAGCAGCGTAGCAAATGGGGCCCAGTATTTT.

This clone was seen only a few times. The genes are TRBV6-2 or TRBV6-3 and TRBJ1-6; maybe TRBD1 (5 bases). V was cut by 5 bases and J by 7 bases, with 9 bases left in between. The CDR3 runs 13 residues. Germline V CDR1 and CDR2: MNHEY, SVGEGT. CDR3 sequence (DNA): TGTGCCAGCAGTCAGGGAAGGAATTCACCCCTCCACTTT. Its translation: CASSQGRNSPLHF.

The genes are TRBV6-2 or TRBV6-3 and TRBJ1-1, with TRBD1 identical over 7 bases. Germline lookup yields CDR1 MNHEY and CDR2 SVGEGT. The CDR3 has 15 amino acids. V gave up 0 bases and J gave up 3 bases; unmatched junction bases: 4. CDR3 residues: CASSYSNRGDTEAFF. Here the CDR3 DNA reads TGTGCCAGCAGTTACTCGAACAGGGGCGACACTGAAGCTTTCTTT.

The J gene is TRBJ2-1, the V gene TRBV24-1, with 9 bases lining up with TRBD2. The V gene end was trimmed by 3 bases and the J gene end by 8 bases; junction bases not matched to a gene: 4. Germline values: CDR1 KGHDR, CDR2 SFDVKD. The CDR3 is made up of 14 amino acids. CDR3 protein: CATSDSGRPDEQFF. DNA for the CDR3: TGTGCCACCAGTGATAGCGGGAGGCCCGATGAGCAGTTCTTC.

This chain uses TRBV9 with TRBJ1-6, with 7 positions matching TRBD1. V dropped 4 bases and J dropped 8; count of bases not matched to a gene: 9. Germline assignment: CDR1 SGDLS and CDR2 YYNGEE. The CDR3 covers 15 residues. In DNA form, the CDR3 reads TGTGCCAGCAGCTCAGTAGGGACAGATGATTCACCCCTCCACTTT. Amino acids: CASSSVGTDDSPLHF. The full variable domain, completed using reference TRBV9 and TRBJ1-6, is DSGVTQTPKHLITATGQRVTLRCSPRSGDLSVYWYQQSLDQGLQFLIQYYNGEERAKGNILERFSAQQFPDLHSELNLSSLELGDSALYFCASSSVGTDDSPLHFGNGTRLTVT.

CDR3: CASSDSYGYTF. The CDR3 nucleotides read TGTGCCAGCTCCGACAGCTATGGCTACACCTTC. The V gene is TRBV6-5, the J gene TRBJ1-2, with TRBD1 as a possible D gene (5 bases). This CDR3 contains 11 residues. V was clipped by 8 bases and J by 4 bases, with 8 bases between them. The germline V gene encodes CDR1 MNHEY and CDR2 SVGAGI.

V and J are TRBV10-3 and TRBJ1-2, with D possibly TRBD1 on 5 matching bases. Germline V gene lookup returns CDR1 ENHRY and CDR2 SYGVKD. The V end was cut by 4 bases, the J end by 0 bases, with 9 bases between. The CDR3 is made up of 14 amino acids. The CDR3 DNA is TGTGCCATCAGTGGAGGACAAGCTAACTATGGCTACACCTTC. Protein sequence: CAISGGQANYGYTF.

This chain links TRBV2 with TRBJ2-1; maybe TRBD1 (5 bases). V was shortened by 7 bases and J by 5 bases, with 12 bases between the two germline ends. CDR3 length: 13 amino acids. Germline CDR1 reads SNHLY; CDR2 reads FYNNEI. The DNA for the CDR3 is TGTGCCAGCATCCTTGTCAGGGACAATGAGCAGTTCTTC. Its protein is CASILVRDNEQFF.

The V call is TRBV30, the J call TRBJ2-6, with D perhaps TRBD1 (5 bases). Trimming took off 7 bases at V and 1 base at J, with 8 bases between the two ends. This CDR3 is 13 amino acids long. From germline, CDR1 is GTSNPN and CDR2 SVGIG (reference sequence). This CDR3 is CASQGSGANVLTF. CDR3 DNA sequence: TGTGCCTCCCAGGGATCTGGGGCCAACGTCCTGACTTTC.

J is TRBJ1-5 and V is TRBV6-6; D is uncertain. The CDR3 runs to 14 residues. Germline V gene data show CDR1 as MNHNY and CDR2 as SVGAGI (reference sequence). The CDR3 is CETRASYSNQPQHF. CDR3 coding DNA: TGTGAGACGCGGGCGAGTTATAGCAATCAGCCCCAGCATTTT.

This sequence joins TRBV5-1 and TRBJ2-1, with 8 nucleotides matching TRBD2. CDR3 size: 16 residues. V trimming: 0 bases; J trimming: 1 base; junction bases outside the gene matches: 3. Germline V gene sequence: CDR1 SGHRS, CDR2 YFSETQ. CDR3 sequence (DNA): TGCGCCAGCAGCTTGGGGCTAGCGGGTTCCTACAATGAGCAGTTCTTC. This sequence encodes CASSLGLAGSYNEQFF.

In nucleotides, the CDR3 is TGTGCCAGTAGTATTGGGCCGGGAGGTCCCAGTGAGCAGTTCTTC. It codes for CASSIGPGGPSEQFF. The chain employs TRBV19 and TRBJ2-1, with 7 positions matching TRBD2. CDR1 is LNHDA, CDR2 SQIVND, per germline (reference sequence). The V gene end was trimmed by 3 bases and the J gene end by 9 bases; junction bases not matched to a gene: 11. The CDR3 contains 15 residues.

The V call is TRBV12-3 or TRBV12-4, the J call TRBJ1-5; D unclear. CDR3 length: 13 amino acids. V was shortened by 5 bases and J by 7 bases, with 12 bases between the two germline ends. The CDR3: CASSPGRVQPQHF. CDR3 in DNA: TGTGCCAGCAGTCCCGGGAGGGTACAGCCCCAGCATTTT.

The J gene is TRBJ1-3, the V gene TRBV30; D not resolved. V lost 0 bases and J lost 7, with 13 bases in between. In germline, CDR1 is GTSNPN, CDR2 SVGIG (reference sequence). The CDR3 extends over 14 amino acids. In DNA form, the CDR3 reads TGTGCCTGGAGTGTGAGCCCCGAAGCGAACACCATATATTTT. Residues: CAWSVSPEANTIYF.

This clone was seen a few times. The CDR3 DNA is TGTGCCAGTGAAAAGGGGGCAGGGAATGATCAGCCCCAGCATTTT. Translation: CASEKGAGNDQPQHF. This chain joins TRBV19 and TRBJ1-5; 7 positions agree with TRBD1. CDR3 length: 15 residues. Germline CDR1 and CDR2: LNHDA and SQIVND (reference sequence). V dropped 8 bases and J dropped 5; count of bases not matched to a gene: 12. The full variable domain, its missing parts supplied by reference TRBV19 and TRBJ1-5, is DGGITQSPKYLFRKEGQNVTLSCEQNLNHDAMYWYRQDPGQGLRLIYYSQIVNDFQKGDIAEGYSVSREKKESFPLTVTSAQKNPTAFYLCASEKGAGNDQPQHFGDGTRLSIL.